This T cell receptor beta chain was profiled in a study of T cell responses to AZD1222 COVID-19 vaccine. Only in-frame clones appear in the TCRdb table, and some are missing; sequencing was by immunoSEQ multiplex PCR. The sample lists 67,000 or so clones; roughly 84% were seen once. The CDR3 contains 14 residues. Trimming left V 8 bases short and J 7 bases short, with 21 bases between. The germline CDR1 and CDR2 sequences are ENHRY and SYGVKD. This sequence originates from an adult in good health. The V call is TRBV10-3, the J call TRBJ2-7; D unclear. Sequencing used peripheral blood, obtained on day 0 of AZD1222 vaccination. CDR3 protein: CAIGFDKYPSEQYF. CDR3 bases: TGTGCCATCGGTTTTGACAAGTACCCTTCGGAGCAGTACTTC.